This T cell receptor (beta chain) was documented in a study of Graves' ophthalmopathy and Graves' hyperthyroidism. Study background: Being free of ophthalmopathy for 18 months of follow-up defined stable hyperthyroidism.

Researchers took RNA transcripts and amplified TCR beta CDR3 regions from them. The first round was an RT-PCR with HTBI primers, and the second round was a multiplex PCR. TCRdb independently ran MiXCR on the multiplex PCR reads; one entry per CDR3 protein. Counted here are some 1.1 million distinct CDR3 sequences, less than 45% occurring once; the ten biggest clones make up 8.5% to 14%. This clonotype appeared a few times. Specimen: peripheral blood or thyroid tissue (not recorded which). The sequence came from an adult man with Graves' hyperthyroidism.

CDR3 DNA: TGCAGCGCTAAGCAGGGGGATGAGCAGTTCTTC. As protein: CSAKQGDEQFF. V gene TRBV29-1 combines with J gene TRBJ2-1; 7 positions agree with TRBD1. The germline V gene encodes CDR1 SQVTM and CDR2 ANQGSEA. The CDR3 contains 11 residues. The V and J ends lost 7 bases and 8 bases, in that order; junction bases with no gene match: 5.